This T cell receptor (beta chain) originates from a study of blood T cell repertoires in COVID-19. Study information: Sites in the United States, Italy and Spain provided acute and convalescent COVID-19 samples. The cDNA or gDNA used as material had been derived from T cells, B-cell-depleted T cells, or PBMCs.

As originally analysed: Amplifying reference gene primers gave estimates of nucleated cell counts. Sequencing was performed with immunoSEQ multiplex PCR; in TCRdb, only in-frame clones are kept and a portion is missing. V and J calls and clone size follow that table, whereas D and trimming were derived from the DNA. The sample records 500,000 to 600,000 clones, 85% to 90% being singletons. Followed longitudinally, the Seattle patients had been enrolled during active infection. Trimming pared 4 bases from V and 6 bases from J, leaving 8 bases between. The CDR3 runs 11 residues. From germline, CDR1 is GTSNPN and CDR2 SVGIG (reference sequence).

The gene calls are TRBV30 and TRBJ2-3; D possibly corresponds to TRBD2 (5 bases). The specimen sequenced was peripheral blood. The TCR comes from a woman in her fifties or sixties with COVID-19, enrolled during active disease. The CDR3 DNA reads TGTGCCTGGACTCGGGGTGATACGCAGTATTTT. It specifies CAWTRGDTQYF.